This T cell receptor beta chain appears in the sequencing data of a study of blood T cells in healthy people across ages (dated by TCRdb to 2015 to 2017). About the investigation overall: Template switching captured roughly one uniquely barcoded TCR beta cDNA molecule per two T cells in model experiments. The donors were split into four age groups: young (average around 17 years), middle-aged (39), aged (about 62) and long-lived (approximately 80). Two additional independent replicas of 1 million unique cDNA reads from the same blood draw were analyzed for two donors (one aged 18 to 29 and one aged 80 or older). To avoid experimental bias, donors of different ages were spread randomly across the sequencing lanes. The study measured age-related changes in TCR beta repertoire diversity using deep sequencing normalized with unique cDNA molecular identifiers.

The table lists this clonotype with a few counts. The clone's antigen remains unknown. Qualities for individual bases were not recorded, and no much larger clone is one base off. Results and caveats for the whole study, not just this receptor: As age increased, observed TCR beta diversity per million T cells dropped in a roughly linear way, and a significant reduction was already evident by age 40. Bulk unsorted PBMC profiling prevented conclusive comparison of naive and antigen-experienced compartments. Because donor CMV infection status was unknown, age-related changes in expanded clonotypes were potentially confounded. Estimates of total diversity based on one million sequenced T cells were regarded as lower bounds and as underestimates. Compared with the aged group, the long-lived group had more naive CD4+ T cells, fewer expanded clones and increased TCR diversity, suggesting age selection. There was a strong correlation between observed TCR beta diversity and the percentage of naive T cells measured by flow cytometry.

The 35 to 40 donors, aged roughly 6 to 100 years, were systemically healthy Caucasian individuals from Russia. About 9.6 milliliters of peripheral blood were collected from each donor into EDTA-treated Vacutainer tubes. PBMCs were isolated by Ficoll-Paque density-gradient centrifugation, with at least 6 million obtained per sample. Total RNA was extracted from PBMCs with Trizol reagent, with at least 6 micrograms obtained per sample. For every donor, flow cytometry on a PBMC aliquot measured the percentage of naive CD45RAhigh/CD27high T cells. The CDR3 contains 15 residues, cysteine and phenylalanine counted. Of all the DNA, just the CDR3 is kept, 45 bases in frame from base 1. The V end gives up 7 bases and the J end 4 bases, leaving 12 bases in the junction not matched to a gene. The method behind the library was 5' RACE. TCRdb shows the sequencer as Illumina HiSeq 2500. A second about 7 to 11 cycle PCR used a sample-barcoded 5' primer and a J-beta primer mix. Each TCR beta cDNA molecule received a unique molecular identifier from a template-switch 5' adaptor carrying 12 random nucleotides. At least 2.5 million CDR3-containing paired-end reads were obtained from each sample. All of the RNA was converted into first-strand cDNA using the Mint cDNA synthesis kit, with a TRBC-specific oligonucleotide serving as the primer. Following uracil-DNA glycosylase treatment, a first 18-cycle PCR with universal primers M1SS and BC2_uni_R was performed on all cDNA. Per the source publication's procedure: For normalization, 1 million high-quality reads were randomly selected from each sample, with every read carrying a distinct molecular identifier. Instead of being binned into consensus sequences, reads with shared molecular identifiers were discarded. MiTCR, run with a Q25 quality threshold and the strictest error-elimination algorithm, handled CDR3 identification, clonotype clustering and error correction. A nonparametric unseen species model with Euler transformation was used to estimate lower-bound total TCR beta diversity. Using fastp trimming at Q25 and MiXCR clonotype assembly, TCRdb reanalyzed the public sequencing data and kept in-frame beta chains. For every CDR3 protein sequence, its rows merge into one entry that carries the most common genes and DNA. TCRdb's processing, not the authors' own work, is the source of the V and J calls. This sample comprises some 750,000 distinct CDR3 sequences, over 20% of them detected only once. The ten most abundant clones make up less than 25% of the sample.

The TCR originated in a man in his sixties or seventies in good health. Input material: blood. The receptor chain draws on TRBV12-3 or TRBV12-4 and TRBJ1-1; 7 middle bases align to TRBD1. CDR3 reads: CASNHYRQGGTEAFF. Read as DNA, the sequence is TGTGCCAGCAACCATTACCGACAGGGTGGCACTGAAGCTTTCTTT.